Sequencing of this T cell receptor beta chain was carried out in a study of T cell responses to AZD1222 COVID-19 vaccine. The table lists this clone with a count of one. What it binds is unknown. The data were produced by immunoSEQ multiplex PCR, yet TCRdb's version contains in-frame clones alone and is incomplete. The repertoire holds roughly 150,000 clones, roughly nine tenths seen once, with 5.5% to 8% in the top ten. Trimming shortened V by 0 bases and J by 4 bases, and 9 bases separated the two germline ends. CDR3 length: 14 residues. Germline loops: CDR1 KGHSH, CDR2 LQKENI. Study outcomes and limitations: Donors skewed white British and female; clonal diversity was possibly underestimated. Variant regions that are unmutated are reportedly the target of nearly half of spike-specific TCRs. Baseline antibody screening turned up just five to seven seropositive AZD1222 recipients. Every sample of the repertoires postdated the peak T cell response.

Sequenced material: peripheral blood, taken after recovery from COVID-19. This TCR was recovered from an adult who had recovered from COVID-19. The V gene is TRBV18, the J gene TRBJ1-2, with D unclear. CDR3 sequence reads: CASSPPEVGYGYTF. CDR3 bases: TGTGCCAGCTCACCACCGGAGGTCGGCTATGGCTACACCTTC.